One TCR beta chain is described in this entry. Its antigen is currently unknown. The data were taken from a study of shared clonotypes between healthy human individuals. Regarding the study as a whole: The sampled material consisted only of blood, and tissue repertoires are likely to differ. Unshared clonotypes carried lower generation probabilities than those common to all four donors.

The CDR3 loop spans 15 amino acids. CDR1 SGHRS and CDR2 YFSETQ come from the germline V gene. Trimming stripped 0 bases from V and 2 bases from J, with 11 bases between. In replicate PCRs of sorted subsets, approximately 210 ng DNA, about 30,000 T cell genomes, was used. The repertoire was sequenced with immunoSEQ multiplex PCR; TCRdb's copy has only in-frame clones and lacks some. The table shows millions of clones, with 85% to 95% occurring only once. CD4+ cells underwent separation, giving CD45RA+ naive and CD45RA-negative memory subsets. The source is a man aged 18-30 years in good health. The chain recombines TRBV5-1 with TRBJ2-5; a weak D match, TRBD1 (6 bases). Sequencing was done on a sample of naive CD4+ T cells sorted from blood. Subset denoted: CD45RA+ positively selected. In DNA form, the CDR3 reads TGCGCCAGCAGCTTGGTACAGGGCCTACAAGAGACCCAGTACTTC. The encoded protein is CASSLVQGLQETQYF.